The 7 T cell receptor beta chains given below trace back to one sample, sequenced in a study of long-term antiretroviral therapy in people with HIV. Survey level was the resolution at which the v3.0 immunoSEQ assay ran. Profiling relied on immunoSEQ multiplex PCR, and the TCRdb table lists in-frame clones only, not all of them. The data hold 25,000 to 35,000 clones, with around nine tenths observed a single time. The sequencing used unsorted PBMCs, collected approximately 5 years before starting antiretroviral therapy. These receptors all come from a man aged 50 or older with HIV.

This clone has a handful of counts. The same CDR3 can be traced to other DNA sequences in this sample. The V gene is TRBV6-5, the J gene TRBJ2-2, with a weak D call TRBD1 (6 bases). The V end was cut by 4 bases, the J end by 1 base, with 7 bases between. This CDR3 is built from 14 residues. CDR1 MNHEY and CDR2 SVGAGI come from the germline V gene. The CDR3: CASSWTVNTGELFF. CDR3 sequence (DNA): TGTGCCAGCAGTTGGACAGTGAACACCGGGGAGCTGTTTTTT.

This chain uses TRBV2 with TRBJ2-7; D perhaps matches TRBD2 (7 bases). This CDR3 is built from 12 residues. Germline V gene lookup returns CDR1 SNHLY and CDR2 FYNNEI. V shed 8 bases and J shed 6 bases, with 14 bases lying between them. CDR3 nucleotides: TGTGCCAGCTCTGGAGGGGGGGGCGAGCAGTACTTC. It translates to CASSGGGGEQYF.

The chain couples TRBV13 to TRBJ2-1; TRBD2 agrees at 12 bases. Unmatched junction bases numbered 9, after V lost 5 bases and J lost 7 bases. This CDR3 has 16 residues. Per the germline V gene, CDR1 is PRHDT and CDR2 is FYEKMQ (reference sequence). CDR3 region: CASSKHPGTSGNEQFF. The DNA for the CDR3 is TGTGCCAGCAGCAAACACCCCGGGACTAGCGGGAATGAGCAGTTCTTC.

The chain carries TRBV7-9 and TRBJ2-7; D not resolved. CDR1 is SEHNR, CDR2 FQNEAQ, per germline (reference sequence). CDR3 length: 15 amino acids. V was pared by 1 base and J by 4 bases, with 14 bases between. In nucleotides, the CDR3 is TGTGCCAGCAGCTTAGGGGATCCGTCCGTATACGAGCAGTACTTC. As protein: CASSLGDPSVYEQYF.

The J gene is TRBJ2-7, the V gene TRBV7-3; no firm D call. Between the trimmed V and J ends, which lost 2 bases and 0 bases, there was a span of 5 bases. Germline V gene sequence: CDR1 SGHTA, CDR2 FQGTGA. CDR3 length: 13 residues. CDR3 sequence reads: CASSLERSYEQYF. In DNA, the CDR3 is TGTGCCAGCAGCTTAGAACGCTCCTACGAGCAGTACTTC. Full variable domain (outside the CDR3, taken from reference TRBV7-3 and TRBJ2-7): GAGVSQTPSNKVTEKGKYVELRCDPISGHTALYWYRQSLGQGPEFLIYFQGTGAADDSGLPNDRFFAVRPEGSVSTLKIQRTERGDSAVYLCASSLERSYEQYFGPGTRLTVT.

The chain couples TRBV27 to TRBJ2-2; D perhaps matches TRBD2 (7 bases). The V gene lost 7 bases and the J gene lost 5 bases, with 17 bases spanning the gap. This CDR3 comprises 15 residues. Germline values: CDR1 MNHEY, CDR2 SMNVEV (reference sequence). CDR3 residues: CASTGGREGTGELFF. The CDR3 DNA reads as TGTGCCAGCACCGGGGGGCGGGAAGGAACCGGGGAGCTGTTTTTT.

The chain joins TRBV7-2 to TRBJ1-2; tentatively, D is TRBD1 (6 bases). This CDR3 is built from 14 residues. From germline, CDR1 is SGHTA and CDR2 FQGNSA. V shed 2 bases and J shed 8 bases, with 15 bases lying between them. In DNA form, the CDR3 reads TGTGCCAGCAGCTTATCGCCAGGGGAAGGGGGCTACACCTTC. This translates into CASSLSPGEGGYTF.